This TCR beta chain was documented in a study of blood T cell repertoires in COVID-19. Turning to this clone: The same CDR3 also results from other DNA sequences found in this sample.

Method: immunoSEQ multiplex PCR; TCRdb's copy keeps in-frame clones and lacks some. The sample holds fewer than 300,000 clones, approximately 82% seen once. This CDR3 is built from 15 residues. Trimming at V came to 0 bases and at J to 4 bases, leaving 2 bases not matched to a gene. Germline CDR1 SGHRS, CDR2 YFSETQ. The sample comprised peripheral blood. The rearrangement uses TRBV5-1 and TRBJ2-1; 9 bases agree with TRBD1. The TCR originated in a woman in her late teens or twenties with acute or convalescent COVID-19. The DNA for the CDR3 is TGCGCCAGCAGCTTGGCAGGACAGGGGTACAATGAGCAGTTCTTC. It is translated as CASSLAGQGYNEQFF.